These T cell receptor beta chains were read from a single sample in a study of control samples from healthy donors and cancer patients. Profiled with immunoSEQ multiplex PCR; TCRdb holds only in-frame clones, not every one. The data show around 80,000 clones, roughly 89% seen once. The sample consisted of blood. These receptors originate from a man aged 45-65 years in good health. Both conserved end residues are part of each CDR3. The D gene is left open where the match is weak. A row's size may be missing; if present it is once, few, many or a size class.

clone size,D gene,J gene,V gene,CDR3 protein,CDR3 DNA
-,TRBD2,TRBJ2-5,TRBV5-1,CASSSATSGGGETQYF,TGCGCCAGCAGCTCCGCTACTAGCGGGGGTGGAGAGACCCAGTACTTC
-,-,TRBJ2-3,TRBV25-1,CASGVVGAVDTQYF,TGTGCCAGCGGCGTGGTGGGGGCCGTAGATACGCAGTATTTT
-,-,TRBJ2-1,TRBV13,CASSPEGYRSSYNEQFF,TGTGCCAGCAGCCCTGAGGGCTACCGAAGCTCCTACAATGAGCAGTTCTTC
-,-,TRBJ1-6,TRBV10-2,CATKTGRETPLHF,TGCGCCACCAAAACAGGGAGGGAAACACCCCTCCACTTT
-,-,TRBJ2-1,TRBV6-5,CASSFRGLNEQFF,TGTGCCAGCTCGTTCCGAGGGTTGAATGAGCAGTTCTTC
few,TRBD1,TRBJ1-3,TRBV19,CASRVDRGDGNTIYF,TGTGCCAGTAGGGTCGACAGGGGGGATGGAAACACCATATATTTT
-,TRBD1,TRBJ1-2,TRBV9,CASSVAGGGQGIGYTF,TGTGCCAGCAGCGTAGCTGGGGGAGGACAGGGTATTGGCTACACCTTC
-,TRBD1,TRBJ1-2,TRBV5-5,CASSRDRGLDGYTF,TGTGCCAGCAGCCGGGACAGGGGGTTGGATGGCTACACCTTC
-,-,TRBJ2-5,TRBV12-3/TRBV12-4,CASSWQETQYF,TGTGCCAGCAGTTGGCAAGAGACCCAGTACTTC
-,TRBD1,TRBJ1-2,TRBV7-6,CASSLGRGPAGYTF,TGTGCCAGCAGCTTGGGCAGGGGGCCGGCTGGCTACACCTTC
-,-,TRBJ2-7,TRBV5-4,CASSQGGPYEQYF,TGTGCCAGCAGCCAGGGGGGGCCCTACGAGCAGTACTTC
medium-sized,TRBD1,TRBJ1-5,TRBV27,CASSFLGTGNQPQHF,TGTGCCAGCAGTTTCCTGGGGACAGGGAACCAGCCCCAGCATTTT
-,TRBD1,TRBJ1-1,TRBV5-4,CASSRDSSITLEAFF,TGTGCCAGCAGCCGGGACAGTTCTATAACACTTGAAGCTTTCTTT
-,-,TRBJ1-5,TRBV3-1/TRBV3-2,CASSQEYGLSPQHF,TGTGCCAGCAGCCAAGAATACGGGTTATCGCCCCAGCATTTT
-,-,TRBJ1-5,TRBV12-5,CASAPEGFSNQPQHF,TGTGCTAGTGCCCCGGAGGGGTTTAGCAATCAGCCCCAGCATTTT
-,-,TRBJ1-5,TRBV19,CASSIPQGGRQPQHF,TGTGCCAGTAGTATACCTCAGGGTGGGCGGCAGCCCCAGCATTTT
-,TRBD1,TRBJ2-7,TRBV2,CASSANRGEQYF,TGTGCCAGCAGCGCCAACAGGGGCGAGCAGTACTTC
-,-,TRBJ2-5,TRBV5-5,CASSSERGTQYF,TGTGCCAGCAGCTCTGAGAGGGGGACCCAGTACTTC
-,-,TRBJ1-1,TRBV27,CASSFDRHTEAFF,TGTGCCAGCAGTTTTGACAGACACACTGAAGCTTTCTTT
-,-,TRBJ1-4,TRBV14,CASSQLAGPYEKLFF,TGTGCCAGCAGCCAATTAGCGGGACCATATGAAAAACTGTTTTTT
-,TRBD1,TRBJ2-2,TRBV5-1,CASSPQGENGELFF,TGCGCCAGCAGCCCACAGGGGGAGAACGGGGAGCTGTTTTTT
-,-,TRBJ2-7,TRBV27,CASSSGRSFYEQYF,TGTGCCAGCAGTTCGGGACGGAGTTTCTACGAGCAGTACTTC
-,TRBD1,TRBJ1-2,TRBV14,CASSQAGQGLYGYTF,TGTGCCAGCAGCCAAGCGGGACAGGGGCTCTATGGCTACACCTTC
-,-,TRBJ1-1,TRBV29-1,CSEMTLVNTEAFF,TGCAGCGAAATGACCCTCGTGAACACTGAAGCTTTCTTT
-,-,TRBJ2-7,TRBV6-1,CASSDYGYEQYF,TGTGCCAGCAGTGATTACGGCTACGAGCAGTACTTC
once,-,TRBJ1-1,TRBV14,CASSLSGRGAGEAFF,TGTGCCAGCAGCTTATCGGGGCGGGGGGCGGGTGAAGCTTTCTTT
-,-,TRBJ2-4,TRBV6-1,CASSEKGQGAKNIQYF,TGTGCCAGCAGTGAAAAGGGGCAAGGGGCCAAAAACATTCAGTACTTC
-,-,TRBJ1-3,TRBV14,CASSQEGRYTIYF,TGTGCCAGCAGCCAAGAAGGGCGTTACACCATATATTTT
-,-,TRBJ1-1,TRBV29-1,CSVGGPNTEAFF,TGCAGCGTAGGAGGGCCGAACACTGAAGCTTTCTTT
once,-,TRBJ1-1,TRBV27,CASSLSPAGPQNTEAFF,TGTGCCAGCAGTTTATCACCAGCAGGACCGCAGAACACTGAAGCTTTCTTT
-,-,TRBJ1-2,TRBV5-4,CASSLVDEIHGYTF,TGTGCCAGCAGCTTGGTGGATGAGATCCATGGCTACACCTTC
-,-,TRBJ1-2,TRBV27,CASRALGKSYGYTF,TGTGCCAGCAGGGCGCTCGGGAAGTCCTATGGCTACACCTTC
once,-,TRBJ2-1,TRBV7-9,CASSLAHEQFF,TGTGCCAGCAGCTTAGCGCATGAGCAGTTCTTC
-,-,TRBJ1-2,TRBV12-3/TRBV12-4,CASSLSGRYTF,TGTGCCAGCAGTTTATCAGGACGCTACACCTTC
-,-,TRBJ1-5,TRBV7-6,CASSLLWGANQPQHF,TGTGCCAGCAGCTTACTCTGGGGTGCAAATCAGCCCCAGCATTTT